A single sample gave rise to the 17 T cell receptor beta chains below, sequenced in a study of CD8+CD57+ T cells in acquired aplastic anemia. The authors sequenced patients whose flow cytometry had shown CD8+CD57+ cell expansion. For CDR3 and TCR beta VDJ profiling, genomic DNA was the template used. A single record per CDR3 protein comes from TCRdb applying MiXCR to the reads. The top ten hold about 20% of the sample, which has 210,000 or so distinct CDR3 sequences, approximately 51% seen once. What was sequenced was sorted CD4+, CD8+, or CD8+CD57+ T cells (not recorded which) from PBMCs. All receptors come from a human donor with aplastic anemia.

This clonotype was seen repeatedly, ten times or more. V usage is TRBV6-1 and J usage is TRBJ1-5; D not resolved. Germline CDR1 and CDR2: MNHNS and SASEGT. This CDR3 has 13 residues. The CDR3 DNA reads TGTGCTAACTCACGGGATAGCAATCAGCCCCAGCATTTT. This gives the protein CANSRDSNQPQHF.

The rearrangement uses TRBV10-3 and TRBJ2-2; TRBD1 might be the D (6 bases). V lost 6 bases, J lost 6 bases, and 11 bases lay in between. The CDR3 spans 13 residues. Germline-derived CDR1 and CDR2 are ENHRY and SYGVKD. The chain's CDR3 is CAIRSSGAGELFF. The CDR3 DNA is TGTGCCATCAGGTCCTCAGGGGCCGGGGAGCTGTTTTTT.

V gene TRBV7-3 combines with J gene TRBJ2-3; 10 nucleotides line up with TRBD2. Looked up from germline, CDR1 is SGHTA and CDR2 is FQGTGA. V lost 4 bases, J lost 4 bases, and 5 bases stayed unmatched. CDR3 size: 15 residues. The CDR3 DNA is TGTGCCAGCAGCTCAGCCGGACTAGCGGCAGATACGCAGTATTTT. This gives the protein CASSSAGLAADTQYF.

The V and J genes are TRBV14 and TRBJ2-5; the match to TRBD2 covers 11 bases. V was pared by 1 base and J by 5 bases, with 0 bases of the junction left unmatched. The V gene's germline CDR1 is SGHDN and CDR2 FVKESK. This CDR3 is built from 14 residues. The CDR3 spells CASSQGTSGETQYF. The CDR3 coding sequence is TGTGCCAGCAGCCAAGGGACTAGCGGGGAGACCCAGTACTTC.

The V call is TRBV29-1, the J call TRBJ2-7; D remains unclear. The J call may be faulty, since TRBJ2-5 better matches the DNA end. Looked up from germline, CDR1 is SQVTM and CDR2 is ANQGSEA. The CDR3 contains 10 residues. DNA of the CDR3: TGCAGCGTTCAGAGAGAGACCCAGTACTTC. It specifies CSVQRETQYF.

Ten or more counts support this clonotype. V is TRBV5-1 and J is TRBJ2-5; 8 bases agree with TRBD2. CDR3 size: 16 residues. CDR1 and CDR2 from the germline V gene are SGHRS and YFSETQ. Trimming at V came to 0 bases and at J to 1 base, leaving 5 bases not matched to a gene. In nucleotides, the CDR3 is TGCGCCAGCAGCTTGGGGGTAGCGGGGACCCAAGAGACCCAGTACTTC. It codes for CASSLGVAGTQETQYF. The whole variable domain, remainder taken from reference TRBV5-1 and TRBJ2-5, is KAGVTQTPRYLIKTRGQQVTLSCSPISGHRSVSWYQQTPGQGLQFLFEYFSETQRNKGNFPGRFSGRQFSNSRSEMNVSTLELGDSALYLCASSLGVAGTQETQYFGPGTRLLVL.

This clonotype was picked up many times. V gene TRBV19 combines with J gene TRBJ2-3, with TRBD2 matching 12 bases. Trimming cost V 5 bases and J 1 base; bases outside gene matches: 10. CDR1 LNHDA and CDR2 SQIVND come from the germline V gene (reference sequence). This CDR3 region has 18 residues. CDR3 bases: TGTGCCAGTAGTCTTCTAGCGGGGGGGAACGTGGGCACAGATACGCAGTATTTT. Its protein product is CASSLLAGGNVGTDTQYF.

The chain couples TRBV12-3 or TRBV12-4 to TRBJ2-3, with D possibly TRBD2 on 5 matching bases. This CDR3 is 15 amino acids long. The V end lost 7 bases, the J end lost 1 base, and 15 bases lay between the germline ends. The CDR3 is CASTYGNFGTDTQYF. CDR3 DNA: TGTGCCAGCACCTACGGGAACTTTGGCACAGATACGCAGTATTTT.

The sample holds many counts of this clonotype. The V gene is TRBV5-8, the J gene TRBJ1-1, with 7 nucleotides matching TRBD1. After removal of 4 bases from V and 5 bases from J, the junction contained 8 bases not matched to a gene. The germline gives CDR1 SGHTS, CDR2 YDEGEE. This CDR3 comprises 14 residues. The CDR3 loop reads CASSRRDSRTEAFF. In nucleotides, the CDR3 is TGTGCCAGCAGCCGAAGGGACAGTAGGACTGAAGCTTTCTTT.

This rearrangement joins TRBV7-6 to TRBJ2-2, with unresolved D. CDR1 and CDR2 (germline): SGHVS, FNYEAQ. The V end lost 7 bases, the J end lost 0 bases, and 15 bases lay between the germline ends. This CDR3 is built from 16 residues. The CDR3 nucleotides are TGTGCCAGCAACTTCCCCTGGGCGCCGAACACCGGGGAGCTGTTTTTT. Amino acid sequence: CASNFPWAPNTGELFF.

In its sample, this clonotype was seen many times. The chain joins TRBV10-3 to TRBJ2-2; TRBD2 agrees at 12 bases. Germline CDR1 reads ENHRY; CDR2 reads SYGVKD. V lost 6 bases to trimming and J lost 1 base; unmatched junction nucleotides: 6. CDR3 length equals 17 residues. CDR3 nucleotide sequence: TGTGCCATCAGATTGACTAGCGGGGGCCTGAACACCGGGGAGCTGTTTTTT. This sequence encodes CAIRLTSGGLNTGELFF.

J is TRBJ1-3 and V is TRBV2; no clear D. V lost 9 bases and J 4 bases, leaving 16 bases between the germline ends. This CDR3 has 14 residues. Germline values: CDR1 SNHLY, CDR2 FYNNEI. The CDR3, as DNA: TGTGCCAGTAGTTCGGACGGGAGAGGAAACACCATATATTTT. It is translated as CASSSDGRGNTIYF.

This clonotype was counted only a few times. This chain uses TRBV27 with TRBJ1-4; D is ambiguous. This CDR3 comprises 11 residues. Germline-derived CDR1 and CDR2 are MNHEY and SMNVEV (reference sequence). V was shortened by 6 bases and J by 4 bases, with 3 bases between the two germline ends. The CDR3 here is CASRDNEKLFF. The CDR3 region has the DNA TGTGCCAGCAGGGATAATGAAAAACTGTTTTTT.

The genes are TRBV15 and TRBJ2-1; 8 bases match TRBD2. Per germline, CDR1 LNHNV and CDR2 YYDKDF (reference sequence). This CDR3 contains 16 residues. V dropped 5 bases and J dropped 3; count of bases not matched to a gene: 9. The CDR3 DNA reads TGTGCCACCAGCTTGGTGGCGGGGGGTTACTACAATGAGCAGTTCTTC. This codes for CATSLVAGGYYNEQFF.

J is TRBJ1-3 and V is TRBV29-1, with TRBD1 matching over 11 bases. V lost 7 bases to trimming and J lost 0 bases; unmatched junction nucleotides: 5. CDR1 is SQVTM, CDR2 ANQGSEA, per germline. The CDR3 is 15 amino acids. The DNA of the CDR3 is TGCAGCGCAAGGACAGGGGGCGACTCTGGAAACACCATATATTTT. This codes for CSARTGGDSGNTIYF.

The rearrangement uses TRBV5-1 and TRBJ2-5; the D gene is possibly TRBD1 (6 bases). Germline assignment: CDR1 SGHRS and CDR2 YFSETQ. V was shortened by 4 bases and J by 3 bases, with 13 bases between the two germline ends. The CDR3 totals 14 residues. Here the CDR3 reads CASSLSGEKETQYF. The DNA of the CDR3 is TGCGCCAGCAGCCTCTCAGGGGAAAAAGAGACCCAGTACTTC. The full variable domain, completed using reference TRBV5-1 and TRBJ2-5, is KAGVTQTPRYLIKTRGQQVTLSCSPISGHRSVSWYQQTPGQGLQFLFEYFSETQRNKGNFPGRFSGRQFSNSRSEMNVSTLELGDSALYLCASSLSGEKETQYFGPGTRLLVL.

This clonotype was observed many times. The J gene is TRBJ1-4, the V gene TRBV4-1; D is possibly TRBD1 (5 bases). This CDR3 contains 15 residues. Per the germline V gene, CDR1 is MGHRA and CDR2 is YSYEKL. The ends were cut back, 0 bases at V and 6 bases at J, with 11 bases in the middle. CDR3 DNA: TGCGCCAGCAGCCAAGAGACGGTGGGGGATGAAAAACTGTTTTTT. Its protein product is CASSQETVGDEKLFF.